The TCR beta chain under discussion was sequenced for a study of tumor-infiltrating lymphocytes in primary liver carcinoma. Study-wide background: The study included patients who were men and women aged 30 to 69 years. Study-wide results and caveats: Whereas tumor region pairs overlapped more, tumor-adjacent and tumor-blood pairs overlapped less. The top-250-clone fraction was significantly higher in tumors than in blood (p = 0.039).

Constant-region priming of around 500 ng total RNA yielded TCR beta cDNA. Libraries of TCR beta came from three nested multiplex PCR rounds with slightly modified ARM-PCR. Two initial PCR rounds of around 9 cycles each paired TRBV1-TRBV30 forward primers with a C-beta reverse primer. Using its own MiXCR run on the multiplex PCR reads, TCRdb lists one record per CDR3 protein. This table has 50,000 to 65,000 distinct CDR3 sequences, about 71% appearing once. A remark on this clonotype: No antigen is known for it.

Bulk tissue was left unsorted, and RNA and DNA were co-extracted from about 21-30 mg of it. Separate regions, five per tumor, were sampled. The CDR3 is 11 amino acids. In germline, CDR1 is MNHNY, CDR2 SVGAGI (reference sequence). The chain carries TRBV6-6 and TRBJ2-2; no clear D. The clonotype originates from a middle-aged man with primary liver carcinoma and hepatitis B virus infection. The sequenced sample was liver tumor tissue from sampling region 4. The subset: tumor region T4, right-lateral pole. As DNA, the CDR3 is TGTGGCAATAAGAACACCGGGGAGCTGTTTTTT. As protein: CGNKNTGELFF.